The sample holds a few counts of the clone carrying this TCR beta chain. Its antigen is not identified. CDR1 GTSNPN and CDR2 SVGIG come from the germline V gene (reference sequence). Trimming pared 5 bases from V and 2 bases from J, leaving 15 bases between. The CDR3 loop spans 15 amino acids. The record originates from a study of PD-1 blockade in mismatch repair-deficient tumors. Study at large: Enrolled about 2012-2016, patients had progressing, pretreated mismatch repair-deficient cancers of approximately 13 types.

Study-wide results and caveats: Tumor-resident clones, often undetectable pretreatment in blood, expanded then contracted after pembrolizumab.

TCRs were sequenced from three patients responding to pembrolizumab. Sequenced by immunoSEQ multiplex PCR; TCRdb stores in-frame clones only, minus some. The table shows about 79,000 clones, with approximately 80% occurring only once. The V call is TRBV30, the J call TRBJ1-4; D possibly corresponds to TRBD1 (5 bases). Material: peripheral blood, obtained 44 weeks after starting pembrolizumab. This clonotype originated in an adult with mismatch repair-deficient cancer. CDR3 residues: CAWGGYSGTNEKLFF. Written as DNA, the CDR3 is TGTGCCTGGGGGGGTTATTCGGGTACTAATGAAAAACTGTTTTTT.